A selection of T cell receptor beta chains follows, all from one sample in a study of blood T cell repertoires in COVID-19. The repertoire was sequenced with immunoSEQ multiplex PCR; TCRdb's copy has only in-frame clones and lacks some. In the table there are around 160,000 clones, approximately 83% of which are singletons. Sequences were obtained from peripheral blood. The receptor source for this set is a woman between 55 and 75 years old with COVID-19, enrolled during active disease. Both conserved end residues are part of each CDR3. The D gene is left open where the match is weak. The listing skips clone size in some rows; elsewhere it reads once, few, many or a size class.

cdr3_aa: CASSPRRNSAYEQYF; cdr3_nt: TGTGCCAGCAGCCCACGTAGAAACAGTGCCTACGAGCAGTACTTC; j_call: TRBJ2-7; clone_size: .; d_call: .; v_call: TRBV27
cdr3_aa: CASSLTGSDYGYTF; cdr3_nt: TGTGCCAGCAGCTTAACAGGTTCAGACTATGGCTACACCTTC; j_call: TRBJ1-2; clone_size: .; d_call: .; v_call: TRBV13
cdr3_aa: CASSLSGRVLAVKDNEQFF; cdr3_nt: TGTGCCAGCAGTTTATCTGGGAGGGTCCTAGCAGTAAAGGACAATGAGCAGTTCTTC; j_call: TRBJ2-1; clone_size: once; d_call: TRBD2; v_call: TRBV27
cdr3_aa: CASSPGTNNEQFF; cdr3_nt: TGTGCCAGCAGCCCCGGGACAAACAATGAGCAGTTCTTC; j_call: TRBJ2-1; clone_size: .; d_call: .; v_call: TRBV11-2
cdr3_aa: CASSSSPWPGGDNEQFF; cdr3_nt: TGTGCCAGCAGTTCCTCCCCCTGGCCGGGGGGGGACAATGAGCAGTTCTTC; j_call: TRBJ2-1; clone_size: .; d_call: TRBD2; v_call: TRBV6-2/TRBV6-3
cdr3_aa: CASSAAAGQPQHF; cdr3_nt: TGTGCCAGTAGTGCGGCGGCTGGACAGCCCCAGCATTTT; j_call: TRBJ1-5; clone_size: .; d_call: .; v_call: TRBV19
cdr3_aa: CASSASRGNTEAFF; cdr3_nt: TGTGCCAGCAGCGCCTCAAGGGGGAACACTGAAGCTTTCTTT; j_call: TRBJ1-1; clone_size: .; d_call: .; v_call: TRBV5-4
cdr3_aa: CASSLQVTEAFF; cdr3_nt: TGTGCCAGCAGCTTGCAGGTCACTGAAGCTTTCTTT; j_call: TRBJ1-1; clone_size: .; d_call: .; v_call: TRBV5-5
cdr3_aa: CASTPPGTGSYEQYF; cdr3_nt: TGTGCCAGCACCCCGCCGGGGACAGGCTCCTACGAGCAGTACTTC; j_call: TRBJ2-7; clone_size: .; d_call: TRBD1; v_call: TRBV6-5
cdr3_aa: CASSLEGPTGSGSPLHF; cdr3_nt: TGTGCCAGCAGCTTAGAAGGGCCCACAGGGTCTGGTTCACCCCTCCACTTT; j_call: TRBJ1-6; clone_size: once; d_call: .; v_call: TRBV7-6
cdr3_aa: CASTYADPGLAGGRTDTQYF; cdr3_nt: TGTGCCAGCACATATGCCGATCCGGGACTAGCGGGGGGGCGCACAGATACGCAGTATTTT; j_call: TRBJ2-3; clone_size: .; d_call: TRBD2; v_call: TRBV28
cdr3_aa: CASSASQGQYF; cdr3_nt: TGTGCCAGTAGCGCCTCACAGGGGCAGTACTTC; j_call: TRBJ2-7; clone_size: many; d_call: .; v_call: TRBV19
cdr3_aa: CASSFQGINDNEKLFF; cdr3_nt: TGTGCCAGCAGCTTCCAGGGGATTAATGATAATGAAAAACTGTTTTTT; j_call: TRBJ1-4; clone_size: .; d_call: .; v_call: TRBV5-4
cdr3_aa: CATSDSTGWQPQHF; cdr3_nt: TGTGCCACCAGTGATTCGACAGGGTGGCAGCCCCAGCATTTT; j_call: TRBJ1-5; clone_size: .; d_call: TRBD1; v_call: TRBV24-1
cdr3_aa: CASSWGGGNLYEQYF; cdr3_nt: TGTGCCAGCAGTTGGGGCGGGGGGAACCTATACGAGCAGTACTTC; j_call: TRBJ2-7; clone_size: .; d_call: TRBD2; v_call: TRBV2
cdr3_aa: CSVEDRQGLAYGYTF; cdr3_nt: TGCAGCGTTGAAGATCGTCAGGGGCTGGCCTATGGCTACACCTTC; j_call: TRBJ1-2; clone_size: few; d_call: .; v_call: TRBV29-1
cdr3_aa: CASSQGGVNTEAFF; cdr3_nt: TGTGCCAGCAGCCAGGGGGGGGTAAACACTGAAGCTTTCTTT; j_call: TRBJ1-1; clone_size: .; d_call: .; v_call: TRBV4-2
cdr3_aa: CATSETGQTYEQYF; cdr3_nt: TGTGCCACCAGTGAGACGGGACAGACCTACGAGCAGTACTTC; j_call: TRBJ2-7; clone_size: .; d_call: TRBD1; v_call: TRBV24-1
cdr3_aa: CASSDGLAGVYEQYF; cdr3_nt: TGTGCCAGCAGCGATGGACTAGCGGGAGTCTACGAGCAGTACTTC; j_call: TRBJ2-7; clone_size: .; d_call: TRBD2; v_call: TRBV11-2
cdr3_aa: CASSLGSGKSYEQYF; cdr3_nt: TGTGCCAGCAGCTTAGGTTCAGGGAAGAGCTACGAGCAGTACTTC; j_call: TRBJ2-7; clone_size: .; d_call: .; v_call: TRBV7-2
cdr3_aa: CASSSTGGAVGYTF; cdr3_nt: TGTGCCAGTAGTTCGACAGGGGGCGCAGTTGGCTACACCTTC; j_call: TRBJ1-2; clone_size: .; d_call: TRBD1; v_call: TRBV19
cdr3_aa: CASSVAGQGAGNTIYF; cdr3_nt: TGTGCCAGCAGCGTCGCGGGACAGGGGGCGGGAAACACCATATATTTT; j_call: TRBJ1-3; clone_size: .; d_call: TRBD1; v_call: TRBV9
cdr3_aa: CASSQDPGDSYGYTF; cdr3_nt: TGCGCCAGCAGCCAAGATCCCGGGGACAGTTATGGCTACACCTTC; j_call: TRBJ1-2; clone_size: .; d_call: TRBD1; v_call: TRBV4-1
cdr3_aa: CASSVGTAGSPLHF; cdr3_nt: TGTGCCAGCAGCGTAGGGACAGCGGGGTCACCCCTCCACTTT; j_call: TRBJ1-6; clone_size: .; d_call: .; v_call: TRBV9
cdr3_aa: CASSPIGYRDGYTF; cdr3_nt: TGTGCCAGCAGTCCCATCGGATACAGGGATGGCTACACCTTC; j_call: TRBJ1-2; clone_size: .; d_call: .; v_call: TRBV2
cdr3_aa: CASSLALAGGQETQYF; cdr3_nt: TGTGCCAGCAGCTTAGCCCTAGCGGGGGGACAAGAGACCCAGTACTTC; j_call: TRBJ2-5; clone_size: .; d_call: TRBD2; v_call: TRBV11-3